Described below is a single T cell receptor beta chain sequence and its context. These data are taken from a study of blood T cell repertoires in COVID-19. The ends lost 5 bases at V and 2 bases at J; junction bases unmatched: 7. The germline V gene has CDR1 MNHEY and CDR2 SVGEGT. The CDR3 is 15 residues long. TCRdb's table, derived via immunoSEQ multiplex PCR, lists solely in-frame clones and lacks some. The table has around 310,000 clones, around nine tenths seen once. This chain joins TRBV6-2 or TRBV6-3 and TRBJ2-7; 9 bases match TRBD2. Input material: PBMCs or T cells enriched from blood (not recorded which). This clonotype originated in a woman in her twenties or thirties who had recovered from COVID-19. CDR3 coding DNA: TGTGCCAGCAGTACTTCTAGCGGGGTTACCTACGAGCAGTACTTC. Residues: CASSTSSGVTYEQYF.